Listed below are T cell receptor beta chains from one sample, sequenced in a study of cytomegalovirus exposure and HLA in healthy donors. Some clones are missing from TCRdb's copy, which holds only in-frame ones; the method was immunoSEQ multiplex PCR. The repertoire holds roughly 150,000 clones, with approximately 85% as singletons. The sequenced material came from PBMCs. The receptors shown here come from a man aged 30 to 39 in good health and CMV-seropositive. Both conserved end residues are part of each CDR3. Fields, in order: D gene, V gene, J gene, CDR3 length, clone size, CDR3 DNA, CDR3 protein. A D gene is named only where the DNA matches it firmly. Size tells how often a clone was seen (once, few, many) or the class of an expanded clone, and some rows leave it out.

>-|TRBV29-1|TRBJ2-3|12|-
TGCAGCGCGCCGGGGGGCACAGATACGCAGTATTTT
CSAPGGTDTQYF
>TRBD2|TRBV9|TRBJ2-1|16|once
TGTGCCAGCAGCCCCCGACTAGCGGGAGGGTCGGGTGAGCAGTTCTTC
CASSPRLAGGSGEQFF
>-|TRBV27|TRBJ1-5|12|-
TGTGCCAGCAGTGCCAACAGCCAGCCCCAGCATTTT
CASSANSQPQHF
>-|TRBV7-9|TRBJ2-1|15|-
TGTTCCAGCAGCTCGTTAGGAGGGTTGAGGAATGAGCAGTTCTTC
CSSSSLGGLRNEQFF
>-|TRBV6-1|TRBJ2-5|15|-
TGTGCCAGCAGCGGCCTACAGGCGGTACAAGAGACCCAGTACTTC
CASSGLQAVQETQYF
>TRBD2|TRBV6-6|TRBJ2-1|15|-
TGTGCCAGCACCCTAAGCGGGAGGGCCGGGAATGAGCAGTTCTTC
CASTLSGRAGNEQFF
>-|TRBV5-1|TRBJ2-2|14|-
TGCGCCAGCAGCTTTTCTTACATCACCGGGGAGCTGTTTTTT
CASSFSYITGELFF
>-|TRBV18|TRBJ1-1|15|-
TGTGCCAGCTCACCAACGGGTGGGGGGAATCATGAAGCTTTCTTT
CASSPTGGGNHEAFF
>-|TRBV18|TRBJ1-4|13|-
TGTGCCAGCTCCCGGGACAATAATGAAAAACTGTTTTTT
CASSRDNNEKLFF
>-|TRBV15|TRBJ1-5|14|-
TGTGCCACCAGTTTGGACAGAAGCAATCAGCCCCAGCATTTT
CATSLDRSNQPQHF
>TRBD2|TRBV11-3|TRBJ2-3|15|-
TGTGCCAGCAGCGGGGGACTAGGGGGGACAGATACGCAGTATTTT
CASSGGLGGTDTQYF
>-|TRBV4-3|TRBJ1-4|14|few
TGCGCCAGCAGCCAAGAGCCAGGGGAAGAAAAACTGTTTTTT
CASSQEPGEEKLFF
>-|TRBV21-1|TRBJ1-1|15|few
TGTGCCATAAACAGGGGGCGCGGGAGAGACACTGAAGCTTTCTTT
CAINRGRGRDTEAFF
>TRBD2|TRBV19|TRBJ2-2|16|-
TGTGCCAGTACCCCGGGAGGGGGGCGTAACACCGGGGAGCTGTTTTTT
CASTPGGGRNTGELFF
>TRBD1|TRBV5-6|TRBJ2-7|16|-
TGTGCCAGCAGCTTGGGTTCCCTGACAGGGACCTACGAGCAGTACTTC
CASSLGSLTGTYEQYF
>-|TRBV11-2|TRBJ2-2|13|-
TGTGCCAGCAGCTCATCGAACACCGGGGAGCTGTTTTTT
CASSSSNTGELFF